Following are 30 T cell receptor beta chains from one sample sequenced in a study of control samples from healthy donors and cancer patients. Generated by immunoSEQ multiplex PCR, the TCRdb table keeps only in-frame clones and is missing some. The sample consists of some 120,000 clones, around 90% of them appearing once. Specimen: blood. These receptors were taken from a man aged 18 to 30 in good health.

This clone was seen more than once but under ten times. The V gene is TRBV5-4, the J gene TRBJ2-1; 10 nucleotides line up with TRBD1. V shed 3 bases and J 8 bases; nucleotides not matched to a gene: 8. The length of the CDR3 is 15 residues. Germline values: CDR1 SGHNT, CDR2 YYREEE (reference sequence). The CDR3 spells CASSSRQGARDEQFF. DNA for the CDR3: TGTGCCAGCAGCTCCCGACAGGGGGCGCGGGATGAGCAGTTCTTC. The full variable domain, rest sourced from reference TRBV5-4 and TRBJ2-1, is ETGVTQSPTHLIKTRGQQVTLRCSSQSGHNTVSWYQQALGQGPQFIFQYYREEENGRGNFPPRFSGLQFPNYSSELNVNALELDDSALYLCASSSRQGARDEQFFGPGTRLTVL.

The rearrangement uses TRBV11-1 and TRBJ1-2, with TRBD1 as a possible D gene (6 bases). V lost 5 bases to trimming and J lost 7 bases, with 20 bases between them. CDR3 length: 15 residues. Germline V gene lookup returns CDR1 SGHAT and CDR2 FQDESV (reference sequence). The CDR3 DNA is TGTGCCAGCAGCCTCCCAACCGGGGGGCACGTTGGCTACACCTTC. Translation: CASSLPTGGHVGYTF. Supplemented by reference TRBV11-1 and TRBJ1-2, the full variable domain reads EAEVAQSPRYKITEKSQAVAFWCDPISGHATLYWYRQILGQGPELLVQFQDESVVDDSQLPKDRFSAERLKGVDSTLKIQPAELGDSAMYLCASSLPTGGHVGYTFGSGTRLTVV.

The CDR3 DNA is TGTGCCAGCAGCTTAGTAGAGGGACCCGGGGAGCTGTTTTTT. Translating it yields CASSLVEGPGELFF. This chain uses TRBV7-2 with TRBJ2-2; either TRBD1 or TRBD2 may fit D (5 bases each). Germline CDR1 SGHTA, CDR2 FQGNSA. The CDR3 has 14 residues. V lost 1 base to trimming and J lost 6 bases, with 9 bases between them.

The chain recombines TRBV28 with TRBJ1-2; no clear D. Trimming cost V 4 bases and J 7 bases, with 19 bases left between them. Germline CDR1 reads MDHEN; CDR2 reads SYDVKM. CDR3 size: 15 residues. The CDR3 DNA follows: TGTGCCAGCAGTTCCGCGACGGGCAGGTCGAGTGGCTACACCTTC. Translation: CASSSATGRSSGYTF.

The rearrangement uses TRBV3-1 (or the pseudogene TRBV3-2) and TRBJ2-1; 13 bases are shared with TRBD2. V gave up 0 bases and J gave up 13 bases; unmatched junction bases: 6. Germline V lookup: CDR1 LGHDT, CDR2 YNNKEL (reference sequence). The CDR3 spans 15 residues. CDR3 loop: CASSQDRLAGGNQFF. CDR3 bases: TGTGCCAGCAGCCAAGATCGACTAGCGGGAGGTAATCAGTTCTTC.

The chain uses TRBV11-3 and TRBJ1-5, with 7 nucleotides matching TRBD1. V dropped 1 base and J dropped 2; count of bases not matched to a gene: 2. This CDR3 comprises 15 residues. CDR1 is SGHNT, CDR2 YENEEA, per germline. This CDR3 reads CASSLGTGGNQPQHF. The CDR3 bases are TGTGCCAGCAGCTTAGGAACAGGGGGCAATCAGCCCCAGCATTTT.

The chain combines TRBV6-4 with TRBJ2-7, with 11 bases identical to TRBD2. Germline CDR1 is MRHNA and CDR2 is SNTAGT. V lost 5 bases to trimming and J lost 2 bases; unmatched junction nucleotides: 11. The CDR3 covers 17 residues. For the CDR3, the DNA is TGTGCCAGCAGTCGCGGCCCTAGCGGGAGGTTCCCCTACGAGCAGTACGTC. As protein: CASSRGPSGRFPYEQYV.

The V gene is TRBV7-3, the J gene TRBJ2-1, with 7 bases matching TRBD2. V lost 5 bases and J lost 8; bases outside the gene matches: 9. The V gene's germline CDR1 is SGHTA and CDR2 FQGTGA. The CDR3 is 14 residues long. The CDR3 sequence: CASSADRLAHEQFF. CDR3 nucleotides: TGTGCCAGCAGCGCCGACAGACTAGCCCATGAGCAGTTCTTC.

V is TRBV3-1 (or the pseudogene TRBV3-2) and J is TRBJ1-1; no reliable D call. CDR1 LGHDT and CDR2 YNNKEL come from the germline V gene (reference sequence). The CDR3 length is 17 residues. V was cut by 4 bases and J by 5 bases, with 23 bases left in between. DNA for the CDR3: TGTGCCAGCAGCCCCCGGGATGGGGAGAGACATAGGACTGAAGCTTTCTTT. The encoded protein is CASSPRDGERHRTEAFF.

The chain has TRBV7-9 and TRBJ2-6, with 8 bases fitting TRBD1. CDR1 is SEHNR and CDR2 is FQNEAQ in the germline V gene (reference sequence). This CDR3 spans 15 amino acids. The J segment lost 1 base and the V segment lost 5 bases, leaving 1 base of the junction unmatched. The CDR3 sequence: CASSRDRSGANVLTF. The CDR3 coding sequence is TGTGCCAGCAGCCGGGACAGGTCTGGGGCCAACGTCCTGACTTTC. The whole variable domain, filled in from reference TRBV7-9 and TRBJ2-6, reads DTGVSQNPRHKITKRGQNVTFRCDPISEHNRLYWYRQTLGQGPEFLTYFQNEAQLEKSRLLSDRFSAERPKGSFSTLEIQRTEQGDSAMYLCASSRDRSGANVLTFGAGSRLTVL.

J is TRBJ2-5 and V is TRBV27; TRBD1 agrees at 7 bases. The V segment lost 10 bases and the J segment 1 base; nucleotides outside the gene matches: 3. The CDR3 extends over 12 amino acids. Germline V lookup: CDR1 MNHEY, CDR2 SMNVEV (reference sequence). CDR3 amino acids: CATRGFQETQYF. CDR3 DNA: TGTGCCACCAGGGGGTTCCAAGAGACCCAGTACTTC.

The CDR3 protein is CASSPRGQLNTEAFF. The CDR3 bases are TGTGCCAGCAGCCCCAGGGGGCAGCTGAACACTGAAGCTTTCTTT. The chain combines TRBV11-3 with TRBJ1-1; 8 bases fit TRBD1. With 5 bases clipped from V and 0 bases from J, the junction kept 5 bases outside the gene matches. This CDR3 is built from 15 residues. The germline CDR1 and CDR2 sequences are SGHNT and YENEEA.

The rearrangement uses TRBV11-2 and TRBJ1-2, with TRBD1 as a possible D gene (5 bases). The germline gives CDR1 SGHAT, CDR2 FQNNGV. Deletions cut 5 bases from V and 9 bases from J, with 19 bases between. This CDR3 is built from 14 residues. The CDR3 DNA sequence: TGTGCCAGCAGCCCAGAGCCGGGACTCTGGAGCTACACCTTC. It is translated as CASSPEPGLWSYTF.

The V call is TRBV10-2, the J call TRBJ1-2, with 7 bases lining up with TRBD1. Germline V lookup: CDR1 WSHSY, CDR2 SAAADI. Trimming at V came to 2 bases and at J to 6 bases, leaving 6 bases not matched to a gene. The CDR3 sequence is 14 residues long. CDR3 sequence (DNA): TGCGCCAGCAGTGAGGAGGACAGGAGTCATGGCTACACCTTC. Translating gives CASSEEDRSHGYTF.

The chain links TRBV7-3 to TRBJ2-2; TRBD1 might be the D (6 bases). The germline V gene has CDR1 SGHTA and CDR2 FQGTGA. This CDR3 comprises 14 residues. V was shortened by 10 bases and J by 5 bases, with 17 bases between the two germline ends. CDR3 residues: CATRRTESTGELFF. The DNA for the CDR3 is TGTGCCACCCGACGGACAGAGTCTACCGGGGAGCTGTTTTTT.

This clone was detected only once. The chain combines TRBV24-1 with TRBJ2-2; 9 bases are shared with TRBD1. The CDR3 is 16 amino acids. The J segment lost 6 bases and the V segment lost 3 bases, leaving 7 bases of the junction unmatched. Germline V gives CDR1 KGHDR, CDR2 SFDVKD. The CDR3, as DNA: TGTGCCACCAGTGATGTTCAGGGACAGGGTCCCGGGGAGCTGTTTTTT. This sequence encodes CATSDVQGQGPGELFF.

The chain is built from TRBV19 and TRBJ2-2; TRBD1 aligns across 8 bases. From germline, CDR1 is LNHDA and CDR2 SQIVND (reference sequence). This CDR3 spans 14 amino acids. Losses at the gene ends were 6 bases for V and 11 bases for J; bases not matched to a gene: 11. CDR3 loop: CASSPTGASGELFF. CDR3 coding DNA: TGTGCCAGTAGCCCGACAGGGGCATCGGGCGAGCTGTTTTTT.

The chain couples TRBV19 to TRBJ2-1, with 10 positions matching TRBD2. CDR3 length: 19 residues. Germline V gene data show CDR1 as LNHDA and CDR2 as SQIVND (reference sequence). The junction had 10 bases not matched to a gene; V was cut back by 2 bases and J by 0 bases. In DNA form, the CDR3 reads TGTGCCAGTAGTATAATAGGTCTAGCGGGGGCCCGCTCCTACAATGAGCAGTTCTTC. Its translation is CASSIIGLAGARSYNEQFF.

In this sample, this clone turned up once. The chain has TRBV24-1 and TRBJ2-1; D is perhaps TRBD2 (5 bases). Germline values: CDR1 KGHDR, CDR2 SFDVKD. V shed 5 bases and J shed 1 base, with 11 bases lying between them. The CDR3 has 15 residues. The CDR3 region has the DNA TGTGCCACCAGTGGGAGCGGTGCGTCCTACAATGAGCAGTTCTTC. Its protein product is CATSGSGASYNEQFF.

Here the CDR3 reads CASSGVGDRGNNEQFF. CDR3 in DNA: TGTGCCAGCAGCGGGGTCGGGGACAGGGGGAACAATGAGCAGTTCTTC. The chain recombines TRBV13 with TRBJ2-1; TRBD1 matches 11 bases. The CDR3 is 16 residues long. Germline V gene sequence: CDR1 PRHDT, CDR2 FYEKMQ (reference sequence). V dropped 5 bases and J dropped 5; count of bases not matched to a gene: 8.

The chain is built from TRBV12-3 or TRBV12-4 and TRBJ1-2, with D perhaps TRBD1 (6 bases). Trimming stripped 3 bases from V and 6 bases from J, with 11 bases between. The CDR3 extends over 13 amino acids. CDR3 protein: CASSFLGGDGYTF. The DNA of the CDR3 is TGTGCCAGCAGTTTTCTAGGGGGGGATGGCTACACCTTC.

The rearrangement joins TRBV6-5 to TRBJ1-1, with unresolved D. There are 14 residues in the CDR3. Trimming stripped 6 bases from V and 2 bases from J, with 13 bases between. The germline CDR1 and CDR2 sequences are MNHEY and SVGAGI. CDR3 DNA sequence: TGTGCCAGCAGCCCATCGGGGTTTAACACTGAAGCTTTCTTT. The encoded protein is CASSPSGFNTEAFF.

The rearrangement uses TRBV5-1 and TRBJ2-7; 8 bases align to TRBD1. J gave up 12 bases and V 4 bases, and 9 bases lay outside the gene matches. The CDR3 is 12 amino acids. Per germline, CDR1 SGHRS and CDR2 YFSETQ. For the CDR3, the DNA is TGCGCCAGCAGCACCGGGACAGGCGAGGGGTACTTC. Amino acid sequence: CASSTGTGEGYF.

The rearrangement uses TRBV5-4 and TRBJ2-7; TRBD2 agrees at 13 bases. J was trimmed by 2 bases and V by 4 bases; bases with no gene match: 6. Germline assignment: CDR1 SGHNT and CDR2 YYREEE (reference sequence). CDR3 length: 16 residues. This CDR3 reads CASSPGTSGATYEQYV. For the CDR3, the DNA is TGTGCCAGCAGCCCGGGGACTAGCGGGGCTACCTACGAGCAGTACGTC.

This clone was recorded only once. The rearrangement uses TRBV7-6 and TRBJ2-1; D not resolved. This CDR3 comprises 16 residues. Germline V gene sequence: CDR1 SGHVS, CDR2 FNYEAQ. With 5 bases removed from V and 8 bases from J, the gap between germline ends came to 22 bases. CDR3: CASSEKVSNFNDEQFF. The DNA of the CDR3 is TGTGCCAGCAGCGAAAAGGTATCTAATTTTAACGATGAGCAGTTCTTC.

This clone was observed a handful of times. The chain combines TRBV6-2 or TRBV6-3 with TRBJ2-1; D gene ambiguous. With 5 bases removed from V and 0 bases from J, the gap between germline ends came to 14 bases. The CDR3 consists of 16 residues. CDR1 is MNHEY, CDR2 SVGEGT, per germline. This CDR3 is CASSLLQESSYNEQFF. For the CDR3, the DNA is TGTGCCAGCAGTCTCCTCCAGGAAAGCTCCTACAATGAGCAGTTCTTC.

The J gene is TRBJ2-7, the V gene TRBV5-3; D is possibly TRBD2 (5 bases). TRBV5-3 is classed as an ORF, of uncertain function. V gave up 6 bases and J gave up 6 bases, with 28 bases separating them. CDR3 size: 17 residues. The CDR3 nucleotides read TGTGCCAGAACCAAATTCGGAGGACTCCGCCTCTCCCTCGAGCAGTACGTC. Protein sequence: CARTKFGGLRLSLEQYV.

The rearrangement links TRBV6-2 or TRBV6-3 to TRBJ2-5; D perhaps matches TRBD2 (5 bases). V was shortened by 1 base and J by 4 bases, with 7 bases between the two germline ends. This CDR3 has 13 amino acids. CDR1 is MNHEY, CDR2 SVGEGT, per germline. The CDR3 nucleotides are TGTGCCAGCAGTTACTACGCGGGAGAGACCCAGTACTTC. Translating gives CASSYYAGETQYF.

This clone was seen just once. The chain carries TRBV14 and TRBJ2-1; D unresolved. Trimming removed 0 bases at V and 6 bases at J, with 6 bases between. The germline V gene has CDR1 SGHDN and CDR2 FVKESK. The CDR3 sequence is 13 residues long. CDR3 sequence reads: CASSQDAPNEQFF. In nucleotides, the CDR3 is TGTGCCAGCAGCCAAGACGCTCCCAATGAGCAGTTCTTC.

The DNA of the CDR3 is TGTGCCAGCTGGCCCCAGACAGGGGGCGGCTTCGCACCCCTCCACTTT. Protein product: CASWPQTGGGFAPLHF. V and J are TRBV11-2 and TRBJ1-6; TRBD1 agrees at 10 bases. CDR1 and CDR2 from the germline V gene are SGHAT and FQNNGV. The V segment lost 8 bases and the J segment 11 bases; nucleotides outside the gene matches: 15. CDR3 length: 16 amino acids. The complete variable domain, with remaining parts taken from reference TRBV11-2 and TRBJ1-6, reads EAGVAQSPRYKIIEKRQSVAFWCNPISGHATLYWYQQILGQGPKLLIQFQNNGVVDDSQLPKDRFSAERLKGVDSTLKIQPAKLEDSAVYLCASWPQTGGGFAPLHFGNGTRLTVT.